This T cell receptor (beta chain) was recorded in a study of T cells in localized non-small cell lung cancer. A remark on this clone: Its antigen is not known.

Study-level results: Among the top 100 tumor clones, a median 57 appeared in adjacent lung.

Data came from immunoSEQ multiplex PCR; TCRdb stores just in-frame clones and leaves some out. The table includes about 9,200 clones, approximately 89% detected once. The sample in question was peripheral blood, obtained before any cancer treatment. The clonotype comes from a female donor of 60 years or more with stage II squamous cell lung carcinoma.

In nucleotides, the CDR3 is TGTGCCACCCGATCCGGGTCAAGCACAGATACGCAGTATTTT. Amino acids: CATRSGSSTDTQYF. The chain combines TRBV28 with TRBJ2-3; no firm D call. V gave up 10 bases and J gave up 0 bases, with 14 bases separating them. This CDR3 contains 14 residues. The germline gives CDR1 MDHEN, CDR2 SYDVKM.